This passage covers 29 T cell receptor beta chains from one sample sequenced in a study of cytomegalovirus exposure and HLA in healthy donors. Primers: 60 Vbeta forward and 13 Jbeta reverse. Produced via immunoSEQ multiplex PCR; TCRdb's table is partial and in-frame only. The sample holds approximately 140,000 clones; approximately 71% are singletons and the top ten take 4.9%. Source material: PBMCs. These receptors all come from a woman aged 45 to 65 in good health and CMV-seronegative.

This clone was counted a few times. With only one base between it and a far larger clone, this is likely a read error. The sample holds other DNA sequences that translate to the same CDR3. CDR3 DNA sequence: TGTGCCAGCAGCCAAGACAGGGGATCTGGGGCCAACGTCCTGACTTTC. This encodes CASSQDRGSGANVLTF. The chain uses TRBV5-4 and TRBJ2-6; 8 bases agree with TRBD1. V gave up 4 bases and J gave up 1 base; unmatched junction bases: 4. This CDR3 region has 16 residues. The germline V gene encodes CDR1 SGHNT and CDR2 YYREEE (reference sequence).

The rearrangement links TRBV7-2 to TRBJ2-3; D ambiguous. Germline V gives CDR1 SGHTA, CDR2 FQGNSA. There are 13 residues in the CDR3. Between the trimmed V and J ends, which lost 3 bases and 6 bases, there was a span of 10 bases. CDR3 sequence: CASSFRLRDTQYF. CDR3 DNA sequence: TGTGCCAGCAGCTTTAGATTGAGGGATACGCAGTATTTT. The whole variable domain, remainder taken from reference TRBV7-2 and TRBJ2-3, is GAGVSQSPSNKVTEKGKDVELRCDPISGHTALYWYRQSLGQGLEFLIYFQGNSAPDKSGLPSDRFSAERTGGSVSTLTIQRTQQEDSAVYLCASSFRLRDTQYFGPGTRLTVL.

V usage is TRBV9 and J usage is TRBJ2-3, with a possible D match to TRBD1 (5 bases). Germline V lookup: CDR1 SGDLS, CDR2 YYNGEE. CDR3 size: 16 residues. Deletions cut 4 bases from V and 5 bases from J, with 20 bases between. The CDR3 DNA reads TGTGCCAGCAGCCCCCCTAAGGGGTTCGGATTAGATACGCAGTATTTT. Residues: CASSPPKGFGLDTQYF.

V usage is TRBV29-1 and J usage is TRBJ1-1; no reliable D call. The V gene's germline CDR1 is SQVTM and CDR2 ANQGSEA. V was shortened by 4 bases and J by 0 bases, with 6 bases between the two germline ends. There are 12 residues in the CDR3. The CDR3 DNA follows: TGCAGCGTTGTACTGATGAACACTGAAGCTTTCTTT. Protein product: CSVVLMNTEAFF.

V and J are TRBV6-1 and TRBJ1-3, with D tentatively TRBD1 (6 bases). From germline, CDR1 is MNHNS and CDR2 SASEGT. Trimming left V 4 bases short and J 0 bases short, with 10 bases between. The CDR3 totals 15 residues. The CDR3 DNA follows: TGTGCCAGCAGTGGGACAGCTACCTCTGGAAACACCATATATTTT. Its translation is CASSGTATSGNTIYF.

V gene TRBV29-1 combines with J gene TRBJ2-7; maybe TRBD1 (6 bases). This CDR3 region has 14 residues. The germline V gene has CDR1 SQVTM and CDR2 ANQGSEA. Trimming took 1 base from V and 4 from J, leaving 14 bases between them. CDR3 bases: TGCAGCGTTGAAGTGACAGGTGGGCGGTACGAGCAGTACTTC. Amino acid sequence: CSVEVTGGRYEQYF.

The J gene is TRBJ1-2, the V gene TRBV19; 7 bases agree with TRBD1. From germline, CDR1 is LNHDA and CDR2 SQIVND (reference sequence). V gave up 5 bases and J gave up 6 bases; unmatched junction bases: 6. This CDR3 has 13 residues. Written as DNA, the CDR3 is TGTGCCAGTAGTCCGGAGGGGGCGGATGGCTACACCTTC. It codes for CASSPEGADGYTF.

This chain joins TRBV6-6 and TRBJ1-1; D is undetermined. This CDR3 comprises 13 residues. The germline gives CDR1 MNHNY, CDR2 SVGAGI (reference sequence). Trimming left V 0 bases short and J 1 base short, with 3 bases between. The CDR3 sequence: CASSYSQNTEAFF. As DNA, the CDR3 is TGTGCCAGCAGTTACTCCCAGAACACTGAAGCTTTCTTT.

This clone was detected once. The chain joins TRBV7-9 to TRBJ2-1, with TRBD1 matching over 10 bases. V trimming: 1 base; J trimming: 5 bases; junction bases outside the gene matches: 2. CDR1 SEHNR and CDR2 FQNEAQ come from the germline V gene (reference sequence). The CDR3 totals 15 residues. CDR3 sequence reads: CASSLVGQGDNEQFF. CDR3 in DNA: TGTGCCAGCAGCTTAGTTGGACAGGGGGACAATGAGCAGTTCTTC.

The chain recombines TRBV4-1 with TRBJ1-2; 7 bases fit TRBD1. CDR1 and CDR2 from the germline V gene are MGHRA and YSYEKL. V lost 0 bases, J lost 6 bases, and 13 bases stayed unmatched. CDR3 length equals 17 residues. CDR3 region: CASSQEGGSGTAHGYTF. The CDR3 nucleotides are TGCGCCAGCAGCCAAGAAGGGGGTTCAGGGACAGCCCATGGCTACACCTTC.

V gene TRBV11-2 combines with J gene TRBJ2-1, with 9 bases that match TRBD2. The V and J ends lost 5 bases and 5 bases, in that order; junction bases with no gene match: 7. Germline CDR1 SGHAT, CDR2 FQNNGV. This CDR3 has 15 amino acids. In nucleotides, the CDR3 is TGTGCCAGCAGCCCCCAGCGGGGGGTTAACAATGAGCAGTTCTTC. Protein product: CASSPQRGVNNEQFF.

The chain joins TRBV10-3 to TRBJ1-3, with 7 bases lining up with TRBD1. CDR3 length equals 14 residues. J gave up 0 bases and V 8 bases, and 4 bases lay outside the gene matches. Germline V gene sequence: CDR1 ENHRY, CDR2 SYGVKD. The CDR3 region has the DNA TGTGCCATCCTTGAGGGGGCCTCTGGAAACACCATATATTTT. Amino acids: CAILEGASGNTIYF.

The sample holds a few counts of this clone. CDR3 nucleotide sequence: TGTGCCAGCAGCTTAGTACGGGGGGCAAGGAACACTGAAGCTTTCTTT. Its protein is CASSLVRGARNTEAFF. This chain joins TRBV7-8 and TRBJ1-1, with a tentative D call TRBD1 (6 bases). The germline V gene encodes CDR1 SGHVS and CDR2 FQNEAQ. V dropped 1 base and J dropped 1 base, with 13 bases sitting between them. This CDR3 is built from 16 residues.

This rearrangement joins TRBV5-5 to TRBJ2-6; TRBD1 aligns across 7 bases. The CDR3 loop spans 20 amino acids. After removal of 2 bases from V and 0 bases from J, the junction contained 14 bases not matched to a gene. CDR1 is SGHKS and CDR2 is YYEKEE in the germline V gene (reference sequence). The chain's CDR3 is CASSFDVRQGFFSGANVLTF. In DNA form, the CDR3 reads TGTGCCAGCAGCTTCGATGTGAGACAGGGATTTTTCTCTGGGGCCAACGTCCTGACTTTC.

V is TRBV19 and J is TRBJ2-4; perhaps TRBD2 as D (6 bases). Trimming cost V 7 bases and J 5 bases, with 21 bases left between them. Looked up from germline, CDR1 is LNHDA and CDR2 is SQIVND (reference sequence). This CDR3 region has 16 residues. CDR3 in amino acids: CASTGLGPRRENIQYF. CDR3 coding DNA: TGTGCCAGTACGGGACTCGGCCCACGGAGAGAAAACATTCAGTACTTC.

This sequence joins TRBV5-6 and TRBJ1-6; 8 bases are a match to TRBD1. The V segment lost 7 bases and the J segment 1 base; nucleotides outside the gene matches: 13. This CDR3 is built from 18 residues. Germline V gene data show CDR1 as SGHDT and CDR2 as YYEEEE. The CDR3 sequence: CASGLVTGGSSYNSPLHF. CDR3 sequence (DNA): TGTGCCAGCGGCCTAGTAACAGGGGGAAGTTCCTATAATTCACCCCTCCACTTT.

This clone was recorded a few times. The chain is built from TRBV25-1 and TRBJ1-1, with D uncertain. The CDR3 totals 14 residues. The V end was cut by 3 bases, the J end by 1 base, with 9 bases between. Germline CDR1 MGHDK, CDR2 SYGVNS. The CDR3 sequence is CASSEGVGNTEAFF. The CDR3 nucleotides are TGTGCCAGCAGTGAGGGAGTGGGGAACACTGAAGCTTTCTTT.

Here the CDR3 reads CASSQTRGSEAFF. CDR3 nucleotides: TGTGCCAGCAGCCAGACCCGCGGGAGTGAAGCTTTCTTT. The gene calls are TRBV14 and TRBJ1-1, with unresolved D. This CDR3 has 13 residues. The germline gives CDR1 SGHDN, CDR2 FVKESK. V was clipped by 3 bases and J by 7 bases, with 12 bases between them.

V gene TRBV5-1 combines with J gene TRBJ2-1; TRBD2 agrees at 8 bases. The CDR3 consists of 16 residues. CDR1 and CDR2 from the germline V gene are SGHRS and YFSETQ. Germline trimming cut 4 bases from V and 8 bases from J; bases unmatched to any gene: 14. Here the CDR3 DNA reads TGCGCCAGCAGCCCCGATGGGGCGGGGGGTGGCGATGAGCAGTTCTTC. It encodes CASSPDGAGGGDEQFF.

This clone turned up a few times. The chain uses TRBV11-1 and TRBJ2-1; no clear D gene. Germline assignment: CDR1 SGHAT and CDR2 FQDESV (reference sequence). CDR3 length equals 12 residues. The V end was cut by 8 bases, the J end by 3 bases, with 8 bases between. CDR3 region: CASSYGYNEQFF. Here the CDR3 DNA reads TGTGCCAGCTCTTACGGCTACAATGAGCAGTTCTTC.

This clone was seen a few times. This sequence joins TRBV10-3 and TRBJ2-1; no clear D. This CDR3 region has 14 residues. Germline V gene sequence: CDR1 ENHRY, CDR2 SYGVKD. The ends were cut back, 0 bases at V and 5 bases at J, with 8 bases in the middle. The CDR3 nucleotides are TGTGCCATCAGTGAGTCGTCCATTGACAATGAGCAGTTCTTC. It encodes CAISESSIDNEQFF.

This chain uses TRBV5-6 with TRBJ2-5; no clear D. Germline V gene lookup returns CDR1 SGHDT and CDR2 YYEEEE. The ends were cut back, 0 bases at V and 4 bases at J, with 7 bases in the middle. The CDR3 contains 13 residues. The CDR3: CASSLVSAETQYF. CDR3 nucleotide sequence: TGTGCCAGCAGCTTGGTTAGTGCAGAGACCCAGTACTTC.

The CDR3 spells CASSPGLGTYEQYF. The CDR3 region has the DNA TGTGCCAGCAGCCCTGGTCTAGGAACGTACGAGCAGTACTTC. The chain links TRBV7-2 to TRBJ2-7; no reliable D call. This CDR3 is 14 amino acids long. CDR1 SGHTA and CDR2 FQGNSA come from the germline V gene. With 5 bases removed from V and 4 bases from J, the gap between germline ends came to 15 bases.

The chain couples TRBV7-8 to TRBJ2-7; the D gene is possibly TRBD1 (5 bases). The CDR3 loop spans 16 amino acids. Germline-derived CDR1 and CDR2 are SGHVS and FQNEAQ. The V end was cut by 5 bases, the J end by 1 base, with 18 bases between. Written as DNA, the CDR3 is TGTGCCAGCAGCCTGGGGCGGTTGGCCTCTTCCTACGAGCAGTACTTC. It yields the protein CASSLGRLASSYEQYF.

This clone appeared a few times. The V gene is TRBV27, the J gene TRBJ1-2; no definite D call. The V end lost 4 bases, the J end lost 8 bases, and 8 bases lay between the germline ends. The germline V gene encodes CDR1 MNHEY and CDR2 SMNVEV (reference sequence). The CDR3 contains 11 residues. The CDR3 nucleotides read TGTGCCAGCAGTTCCGGGAGGGGCTACACCTTC. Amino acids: CASSSGRGYTF.

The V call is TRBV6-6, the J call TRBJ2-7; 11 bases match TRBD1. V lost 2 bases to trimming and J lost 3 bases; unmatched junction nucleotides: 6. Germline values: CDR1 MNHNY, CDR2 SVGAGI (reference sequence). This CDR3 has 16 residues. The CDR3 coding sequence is TGTGCCAGCAGTTACCTTGGGACAGGGGGTTACTACGAGCAGTACTTC. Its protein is CASSYLGTGGYYEQYF.

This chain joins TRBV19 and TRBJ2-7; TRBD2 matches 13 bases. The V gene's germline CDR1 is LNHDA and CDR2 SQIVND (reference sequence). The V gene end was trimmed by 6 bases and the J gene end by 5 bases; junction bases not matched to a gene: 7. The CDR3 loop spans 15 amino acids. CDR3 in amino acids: CASSTTSGGPHEQYF. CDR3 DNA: TGTGCCAGTAGCACGACTAGCGGGGGGCCCCACGAGCAGTACTTC.

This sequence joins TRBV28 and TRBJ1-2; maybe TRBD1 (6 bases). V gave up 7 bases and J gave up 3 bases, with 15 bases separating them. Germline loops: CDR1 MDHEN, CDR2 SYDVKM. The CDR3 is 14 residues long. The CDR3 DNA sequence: TGTGCCAGCACCTGGGGGGGGCAGGACTATGGCTACACCTTC. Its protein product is CASTWGGQDYGYTF.

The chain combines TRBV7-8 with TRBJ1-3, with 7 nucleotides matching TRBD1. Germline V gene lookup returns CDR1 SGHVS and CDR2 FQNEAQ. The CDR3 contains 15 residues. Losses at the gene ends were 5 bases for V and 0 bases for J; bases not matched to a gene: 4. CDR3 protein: CASSLRTGSGNTIYF. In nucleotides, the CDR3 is TGTGCCAGCAGCCTAAGGACAGGCTCTGGAAACACCATATATTTT.